This passage covers 23 T cell receptor beta chains from one sample sequenced in a study of T cell repertoires in aging, cancer and after chemotherapy. TRB rearrangements spanning V, D and J were amplified using mixed TRB-A/B primers. TCRdb called the multiplex PCR reads again in MiXCR, with one record for every CDR3 protein. The sample lists a few thousand distinct CDR3 sequences, approximately 22% occurring once. Peripheral blood genomic DNA, not sorted cells or RNA, was the template. The sequencing input was blood. These TCRs come from a human donor in good health.

This chain uses TRBV30 with TRBJ2-7; a possible D gene is TRBD2 (5 bases). The V gene's germline CDR1 is GTSNPN and CDR2 SVGIG (reference sequence). Trimming shortened V by 1 base and J by 0 bases, and 16 bases separated the two germline ends. The CDR3 contains 16 residues. The CDR3 DNA reads as TGTGCCTGGAGTGGTGGGAGCTTGGGCTACTCCTACGAGCAGTACTTC. Translation: CAWSGGSLGYSYEQYF.

In the case of this clonotype: A much larger clone sits a single nucleotide away, making a read error possible. The V call is TRBV24-1, the J call TRBJ1-1; no clear D. In germline, CDR1 is KGHDR, CDR2 SFDVKD. CDR3 length: 13 amino acids. Trimming removed 7 bases at V and 5 bases at J, with 13 bases between. The CDR3 DNA is TGTGCCACCAGCTCGGGAGTTAGAACTGAAGCTTTCTTT. It codes for CATSSGVRTEAFF.

This clonotype is judged medium-sized. The V call is TRBV5-4, the J call TRBJ1-4; a weak D match, TRBD1 (6 bases). V was shortened by 0 bases and J by 8 bases, with 17 bases between the two germline ends. The CDR3 consists of 16 residues. CDR1 is SGHNT, CDR2 YYREEE, per germline (reference sequence). The CDR3 region has the DNA TGTGCCAGCAGCTTGGATAATAGGGGGGGAAGGGAAAAACTGTTTTTT. Protein: CASSLDNRGGREKLFF.

This clonotype rates as medium-sized (0.01 to 0.1%). The chain has TRBV7-6 and TRBJ1-3, with TRBD1 matching 9 bases. Germline values: CDR1 SGHVS, CDR2 FNYEAQ. The CDR3 runs 16 residues. V gave up 6 bases and J gave up 4 bases; unmatched junction bases: 10. CDR3 amino acids: CASSFSQGAKGNTIYF. As DNA, the CDR3 is TGTGCCAGCAGTTTTTCACAGGGGGCGAAAGGAAACACCATATATTTT.

V gene TRBV20-1 combines with J gene TRBJ2-5, with a possible D match to TRBD2 (6 bases). The ends were cut back, 6 bases at V and 4 bases at J, with 15 bases in the middle. Looked up from germline, CDR1 is DFQATT and CDR2 is SNEGSKA (reference sequence). CDR3 length: 13 residues. CDR3 DNA: TGCAGTGCCCCTGCGGGGTCGGGAGAGACCCAGTACTTC. Translated: CSAPAGSGETQYF.

This clonotype is medium-sized within its sample. The CDR3 nucleotides are TGTGCCAGCAGTGAAGCGCTGAGTAAGGGTTACGAGCAGTACTTC. Translation gives CASSEALSKGYEQYF. This chain connects TRBV6-1 to TRBJ2-7, with no clear D. V was cut by 0 bases and J by 4 bases, with 13 bases left in between. This CDR3 is 15 amino acids long. CDR1 is MNHNS and CDR2 is SASEGT in the germline V gene.

The chain employs TRBV4-1 and TRBJ2-5, with D perhaps matching TRBD2 (5 bases). The CDR3 is made up of 16 amino acids. Germline lookup yields CDR1 MGHRA and CDR2 YSYEKL. Trimming removed 0 bases at V and 5 bases at J, with 16 bases between. Here the CDR3 reads CASSQEEEGLGETQYF. CDR3 DNA: TGCGCCAGCAGCCAAGAGGAAGAGGGCCTCGGGGAGACCCAGTACTTC.

This clonotype is medium-sized (0.01 to 0.1%) by share. The chain uses TRBV12-3 or TRBV12-4 and TRBJ1-2; possibly TRBD1 for D (6 bases). Trimming removed 3 bases from V and 4 bases from J, with 12 bases in between. CDR3 length: 14 amino acids. The CDR3 region is CASSLGGAIYGYTF. The CDR3 coding sequence is TGTGCCAGCAGTTTGGGGGGCGCGATCTATGGCTACACCTTC.

The J gene is TRBJ1-1, the V gene TRBV6-5; D is ambiguous. CDR3 length: 11 residues. V lost 1 base, J lost 7 bases, and 4 bases lay in between. In germline, CDR1 is MNHEY, CDR2 SVGAGI. The chain's CDR3 is CASSYWGEAFF. In DNA form, the CDR3 reads TGTGCCAGCAGTTACTGGGGTGAAGCTTTCTTT.

By proportion, this clonotype is medium-sized. This rearrangement joins TRBV12-3 or TRBV12-4 to TRBJ1-2, with 11 bases fitting TRBD1. J was trimmed by 7 bases and V by 5 bases; bases with no gene match: 3. The CDR3 contains 13 residues. The CDR3 here is CASSLGTGGGYTF. CDR3 coding DNA: TGTGCCAGCAGTCTGGGGACAGGGGGTGGCTACACCTTC.

By share of the sample, this clonotype is medium-sized. This chain joins TRBV30 and TRBJ1-4, with unresolved D. From germline, CDR1 is GTSNPN and CDR2 SVGIG (reference sequence). V shed 7 bases and J shed 4 bases, with 10 bases lying between them. This CDR3 comprises 12 residues. In DNA, the CDR3 is TGTGCCTCGGAATCAGATAATGAAAAACTGTTTTTT. Translating gives CASESDNEKLFF. Together with reference TRBV30 and TRBJ1-4, the CDR3 gives the full variable domain: SQTIHQWPATLVQPVGSPLSLECTVEGTSNPNLYWYRQAAGRGLQLLFYSVGIGQISSEVPQNLSASRPQDRQFILSSKKLLLSDSGFYLCASESDNEKLFFGSGTQLSVL.

The rearrangement joins TRBV19 to TRBJ2-3, with a weak D call TRBD2 (6 bases). Germline CDR1 LNHDA, CDR2 SQIVND (reference sequence). The CDR3 is 15 residues long. V dropped 8 bases and J dropped 0 bases, with 15 bases sitting between them. The CDR3 nucleotides are TGTGCCAGTGCGGGACGGGGAACTAGCACAGATACGCAGTATTTT. Its protein product is CASAGRGTSTDTQYF.

This clonotype is medium-sized in the sample. This chain uses TRBV4-3 with TRBJ1-1; perhaps TRBD1 as D (5 bases). Trimming took off 0 bases at V and 5 bases at J, with 13 bases between the two ends. The CDR3 extends over 15 amino acids. Germline values: CDR1 LGHNA, CDR2 YSLEER. This CDR3 is CASSQDGQGFTEAFF. The CDR3 coding sequence is TGCGCCAGCAGCCAAGATGGCCAGGGCTTTACTGAAGCTTTCTTT.

This chain connects TRBV12-3 or TRBV12-4 to TRBJ1-1; 11 nucleotides match TRBD1. The CDR3 runs 14 residues. The J segment lost 5 bases and the V segment lost 5 bases, leaving 4 bases of the junction unmatched. The CDR3 region has the DNA TGTGCCAGCAGTCCCAGGGACAGGGGGACTGAAGCTTTCTTT. This gives the protein CASSPRDRGTEAFF.

In its sample, this clonotype ranks as medium-sized. The rearrangement links TRBV12-3 or TRBV12-4 to TRBJ1-1; 8 nucleotides agree with TRBD1. The CDR3 has 14 residues. V lost 5 bases and J lost 4; bases outside the gene matches: 6. The CDR3 DNA reads TGTGCCAGCAGTCTCCAGGGGGCAAGCACTGAAGCTTTCTTT. Translated, it gives CASSLQGASTEAFF.

By sample fraction, this clonotype is medium-sized. This chain joins TRBV7-3 and TRBJ1-1, with TRBD1 matching 8 bases. The CDR3 has 17 amino acids. Germline V gene lookup returns CDR1 SGHTA and CDR2 FQGTGA. Trimming removed 5 bases from V and 6 bases from J; junction bases left unmatched: 17. The CDR3 here is CASSPISTGVGVAEAFF. DNA of the CDR3: TGTGCCAGCAGCCCCATTTCGACAGGGGTCGGAGTCGCTGAAGCTTTCTTT.

The genes are TRBV4-1 and TRBJ2-2, with no clear D. V lost 0 bases to trimming and J lost 4 bases, with 24 bases between them. The CDR3 is made up of 20 amino acids. Germline CDR1 is MGHRA and CDR2 is YSYEKL. In DNA form, the CDR3 reads TGCGCCAGCAGCCAAGATCTACCCCCGAGATCTGGAGAGAGCACCGGGGAGCTGTTTTTT. Its translation is CASSQDLPPRSGESTGELFF.

This clonotype qualifies as medium-sized. V gene TRBV4-3 combines with J gene TRBJ1-3; a weak D match, TRBD1 (5 bases). Trimming cost V 0 bases and J 2 bases, with 8 bases left between them. The CDR3 totals 15 residues. Germline V gives CDR1 LGHNA, CDR2 YSLEER. CDR3 region: CASSQDLGAGNTIYF. The DNA of the CDR3 is TGCGCCAGCAGCCAAGACCTAGGGGCTGGAAACACCATATATTTT.

This clonotype appeared a single time. This chain links TRBV27 with TRBJ2-3, with D uncertain. The V and J ends lost 2 bases and 2 bases respectively, with 14 bases between them. The CDR3 spans 16 residues. Germline V gene data show CDR1 as MNHEY and CDR2 as SMNVEV (reference sequence). This chain's CDR3 is CASSLGFVVVTDTQYF. CDR3 nucleotides: TGTGCCAGCAGTTTAGGGTTCGTGGTTGTCACAGATACGCAGTATTTT.

Comment on this clonotype: This could be a read error, since a much larger clone is one nucleotide away. The V call is TRBV24-1, the J call TRBJ1-2; D possibly corresponds to TRBD1 (6 bases). Trimming took off 6 bases at V and 7 bases at J, with 20 bases between the two ends. This CDR3 region has 15 residues. The germline V gene encodes CDR1 KGHDR and CDR2 SFDVKD. The CDR3 reads CATSKPGQGLLGYTF. The CDR3 bases are TGTGCCACCAGTAAGCCGGGGCAGGGGTTGCTTGGCTACACCTTC.

In its sample, this clonotype is medium-sized (0.01 to 0.1%). DNA for the CDR3: TGCAGCGTTGAAGATACCGGGGGGCGCGCCTATGGCTACACCTTC. This codes for CSVEDTGGRAYGYTF. This chain links TRBV29-1 with TRBJ1-2; tentatively, D is TRBD1 (6 bases). The CDR3 covers 15 residues. V was trimmed by 0 bases and J by 4 bases, leaving 15 bases between them. Germline V CDR1 and CDR2: SQVTM, ANQGSEA.

Judged by abundance, this clonotype is medium-sized. The J gene is TRBJ2-3, the V gene TRBV6-5; 8 nucleotides match TRBD2. The trim removed 8 bases at V and 2 bases at J, leaving 6 bases unmatched. CDR1 is MNHEY, CDR2 SVGAGI, per germline. This CDR3 is built from 14 residues. CDR3 protein: CASSGGYPTDTQYF. CDR3 DNA sequence: TGTGCCAGCTCGGGAGGGTACCCCACAGATACGCAGTATTTT.

This clonotype is medium-sized in the sample. This chain links TRBV7-3 with TRBJ2-1; D gene uncertain. Germline V gives CDR1 SGHTA, CDR2 FQGTGA. V was cut by 5 bases and J by 7 bases, with 12 bases left in between. The CDR3 has 13 residues. The CDR3 spells CASSRPPLNEQFF. DNA of the CDR3: TGTGCCAGCAGCCGACCCCCCCTTAATGAGCAGTTCTTC.